Below, one T cell receptor (beta chain) is given with its context. Source study methods: Researchers report that nucleated cell counts were estimated from reference gene primer amplification. The repertoire was sequenced with immunoSEQ multiplex PCR; TCRdb's copy has only in-frame clones and lacks some. V, J and clone size are taken as reported in that table, and D and trimming were inferred from the DNA itself. In the table there are about 300,000 clones, roughly 86% of which are singletons. Germline V gene lookup returns CDR1 SGHTA and CDR2 FQGTGA. This CDR3 contains 15 residues. The J segment lost 3 bases and the V segment lost 3 bases, leaving 4 bases of the junction unmatched. The record originates from a study of blood T cell repertoires in COVID-19. The overall study: Italy, Spain and the United States were the sources of the convalescent and acute COVID-19 samples.

The receptor's source is a woman aged 50 to 60 with acute or convalescent COVID-19. The sample was peripheral blood. This chain connects TRBV7-3 to TRBJ2-1, with TRBD2 matching over 8 bases. CDR3 sequence (DNA): TGTGCCAGCAGCTTGTCAGCGGGAGTCTACAATGAGCAGTTCTTC. Amino acid sequence: CASSLSAGVYNEQFF. The variable domain in full, with the rest retrieved from reference TRBV7-3 and TRBJ2-1, is GAGVSQTPSNKVTEKGKYVELRCDPISGHTALYWYRQSLGQGPEFLIYFQGTGAADDSGLPNDRFFAVRPEGSVSTLKIQRTERGDSAVYLCASSLSAGVYNEQFFGPGTRLTVL.